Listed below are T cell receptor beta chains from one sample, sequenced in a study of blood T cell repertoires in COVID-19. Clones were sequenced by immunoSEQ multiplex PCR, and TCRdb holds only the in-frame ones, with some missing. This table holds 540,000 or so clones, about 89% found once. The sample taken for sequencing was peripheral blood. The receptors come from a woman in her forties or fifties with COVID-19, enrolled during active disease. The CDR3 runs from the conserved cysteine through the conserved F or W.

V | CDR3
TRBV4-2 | CASSRVNTEAFF
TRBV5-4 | CASRFDSTNDYGYTF
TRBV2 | CASSETDTGELFF
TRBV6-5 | CASSPGQNYGYTF
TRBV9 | CASSAEGQMNTEAFF
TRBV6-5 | CASSPDRNIKPQHF
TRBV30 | CAWSLFQTQYF
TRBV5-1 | CASSPVAGTDTQYF
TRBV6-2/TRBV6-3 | CASSKQGHEQYF
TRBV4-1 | CASSQDWAQGQPQHF
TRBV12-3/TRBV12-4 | CASTENSNTIYF
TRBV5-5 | CASSFSGVRSSYNSPLHF
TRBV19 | CASSLVAGEIQQYF
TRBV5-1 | CASSLKQGDFGYTF
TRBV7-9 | CASSSLAGGSYEQYF
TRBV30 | CAWRKWRNTIYF
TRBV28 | CASSYDRAVLF
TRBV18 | CASASSGRYEQYF
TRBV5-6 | CASSFGGPVNTEAFF
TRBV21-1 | CASSTSTVRHRHPSGNTIYF
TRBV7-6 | CASSLAQGFTDTQYF
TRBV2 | CASMGDRGQRETQYF
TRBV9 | CASSVGGRVPQADTQYF
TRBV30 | CACNTEGEQYF
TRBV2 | CASSLRDILTGYTF
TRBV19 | CASSEGLGGSLSGANVLTF
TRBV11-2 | CASSLPVNTEAFF
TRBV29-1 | CSVPGQLNTEAFF
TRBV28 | CASKPTRQAYEQYF
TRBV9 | CASSSPWGERNYGYTF
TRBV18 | CASSPRQGTSYEQYF
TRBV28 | CASSTRRTAPIYEQYF
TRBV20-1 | CSASSGGGQPQHF
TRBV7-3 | CASSLGQGRYYEQYF
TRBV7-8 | CASSPEADWNTEAFF
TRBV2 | CASSEARGGASEAFF
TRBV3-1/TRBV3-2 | CASRPRQGAYNEQFF
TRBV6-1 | CASSVFSGGPTDTQYF
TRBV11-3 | CASSHSTDTEAFF
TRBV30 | CAWSAPAGGSRGSDYGYTF
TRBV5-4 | CASSWGQGQETQYF
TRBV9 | CASSPRRVDSEQYF
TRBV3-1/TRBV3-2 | CASSRREQDEKLFF
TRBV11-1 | CASSLAGSGSTLTDTQYF
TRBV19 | CASSIPATNYGYTF
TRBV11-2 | CASSSDSLGGNEKLFF
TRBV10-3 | CAIKAEAYDEQFF
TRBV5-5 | CASSLAEASGFSYNEQFF
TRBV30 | CAWSLSGGARDTQYF
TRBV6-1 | CASSEINTYNYGYTF
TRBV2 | CASSVEGANYGYTF
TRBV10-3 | CAISESASQETQYF
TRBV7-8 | CASSRLTGNSPLHF
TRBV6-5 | CASSYSTGLGTEAFF
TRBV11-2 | CASSLAAGTGFSPLHF
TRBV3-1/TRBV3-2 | CASSHPLTYEQYF
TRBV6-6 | CASKPTGAGNTEAFF
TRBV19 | CASSMIPYPTSRVEQFF
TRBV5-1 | CASSILGQDMNTEAFF